A selection of T cell receptor beta chains follows, all from one sample in a study of cytomegalovirus exposure and HLA in healthy donors. Assay used: immunoSEQ multiplex PCR; TCRdb lists only in-frame clones, some missing. The sample holds around 99,000 clones, roughly 80% seen once. Source material: PBMCs. The receptors shown here come from a man aged 35 to 55 in good health and CMV-seronegative. CDR3s include the opening cysteine and the closing phenylalanine or tryptophan. D genes are given only for firm matches. Clone size, where shown, is once, few, many, or a class for clones that have expanded.

clone size,J gene,CDR3 length,D gene,V gene,CDR3 DNA,CDR3 protein
NA,TRBJ2-1,13,NA,TRBV5-4,TGTGCCAGCAGGGACAAACGTAACAATGAGCAGTTCTTC,CASRDKRNNEQFF
NA,TRBJ1-2,13,NA,TRBV10-3,TGTGCCATCAGTGACCGATTAGACTATGGCTACACCTTC,CAISDRLDYGYTF
once,TRBJ1-2,17,NA,TRBV14,TGTGCCAGCAAAAGGGATGGGACGCGGGACCCTGGGTATGGCTACACCTTC,CASKRDGTRDPGYGYTF
NA,TRBJ1-1,12,NA,TRBV19,TGTGCCAGTAGGACAGGAAACACTGAAGCTTTCTTT,CASRTGNTEAFF
few,TRBJ1-5,16,NA,TRBV7-9,TGTGCCAGCAGCTTAGGAGGAGAAGATAGCAATCAGCCCCAGCATTTT,CASSLGGEDSNQPQHF
NA,TRBJ1-1,13,NA,TRBV19,TGTGCCAGTAGTATCTCTTTGAACACTGAAGCTTTCTTT,CASSISLNTEAFF
NA,TRBJ2-7,13,NA,TRBV7-8,TGTGCCAGCAGCAAACAGGCTACCTACGAGCAGTACTTC,CASSKQATYEQYF
NA,TRBJ1-5,16,NA,TRBV7-3,TGTGCCAGCAGCTTAGAGGGTGGACAGCACAATCAGCCCCAGCATTTT,CASSLEGGQHNQPQHF
NA,TRBJ2-7,14,NA,TRBV2,TGTGCCAGCAGTGAAGAGGGGACACCCTACGAGCAGTACTTC,CASSEEGTPYEQYF
few,TRBJ2-3,15,NA,TRBV25-1,TGTGCCAGCAGTGACCGTCCGGGGGGCGCAGATACGCAGTATTTT,CASSDRPGGADTQYF
few,TRBJ1-2,14,NA,TRBV15,TGTGCCACCAGCCCAGGGCGCCGTCTCTATGGCTACACCTTC,CATSPGRRLYGYTF
NA,TRBJ2-7,12,NA,TRBV6-5,TGTGCCAGCGTCTCGGGAAGCTACGAGCAGTACTTC,CASVSGSYEQYF
NA,TRBJ2-3,13,NA,TRBV29-1,TGCAGCGCGAGAACGGGGGGCACAGATACGCAGTATTTT,CSARTGGTDTQYF
NA,TRBJ1-2,13,NA,TRBV5-4,TGTGCCAGCAGCTTTCGGACAGCGCCCGGCTACACCTTC,CASSFRTAPGYTF
NA,TRBJ1-2,12,NA,TRBV9,TGTGCCAGCAGCGTAGCAGGGGCTGGCTACACCTTC,CASSVAGAGYTF
NA,TRBJ2-7,14,TRBD2,TRBV15,TGTGCCACCAGCCTAGCGGGGCCCCTCTACGAGCAGTACTTC,CATSLAGPLYEQYF
once,TRBJ2-3,15,TRBD2,TRBV29-1,TGCAGCGTTGACGGGGGGGCCCCACGCACAGATACGCAGTATTTT,CSVDGGAPRTDTQYF
NA,TRBJ1-2,15,NA,TRBV21-1,TGTGCCAGCCCACCCAGCCAGGAGGTTAACTATGGCTACACCTTC,CASPPSQEVNYGYTF
NA,TRBJ1-2,14,TRBD1,TRBV30,TGTGCCTGGATACGAGACAGGGGGCTGGGTGGCTACACCTTC,CAWIRDRGLGGYTF
NA,TRBJ2-3,16,TRBD2,TRBV6-5,TGTGCCAGCAGTTACTCCTTAGCGGGGTCCACAGATACGCAGTATTTT,CASSYSLAGSTDTQYF
NA,TRBJ1-5,14,TRBD1,TRBV6-1,TGTGTCAGCAGTGGACAGGGGGGCAATCAGCCCCAGCATTTT,CVSSGQGGNQPQHF
NA,TRBJ2-1,13,TRBD2,TRBV29-1,TGCAGCGTTGTAGTAGCGGGAGTCCCCGAGCAGTTCTTC,CSVVVAGVPEQFF
NA,TRBJ2-1,16,TRBD2,TRBV4-2,TGTGCCAGCAGCCAAGAAGCTAGCGGGGGCTACAATGAGCAGTTCTTC,CASSQEASGGYNEQFF
NA,TRBJ2-3,16,TRBD2,TRBV10-3,TGTGCCATCAGTGGGACTAGCGGGGGACGCACAGATACGCAGTATTTT,CAISGTSGGRTDTQYF
NA,TRBJ1-3,16,NA,TRBV5-1,TGCGCCAGCAGCCCACAGGAGGGGATCTCTGGAAACACCATATATTTT,CASSPQEGISGNTIYF
NA,TRBJ1-1,15,TRBD1,TRBV25-1,TGTGCCAGCAGTGATCCCACAGGGGGATCCTGTGAAGCTTTCTTT,CASSDPTGGSCEAFF
NA,TRBJ1-5,15,NA,TRBV15,TGTGCCACCAGCAGAGAACAGCTTAGCAATCAGCCCCAGCATTTT,CATSREQLSNQPQHF
NA,TRBJ1-2,13,NA,TRBV30,TGTGCCTCGGAGGTCGGGGGTTACTATGGCTACACCTTC,CASEVGGYYGYTF
NA,TRBJ1-2,14,TRBD1,TRBV28,TGTGCCAGCAGTTTAAGGGGGCTTGGCTATGGCTACACCTTC,CASSLRGLGYGYTF
NA,TRBJ1-1,18,NA,TRBV5-1,TGCGCCAGCAGCCCGTGGTCAGGGGACTACCTAGTGAACACTGAAGCTTTCTTT,CASSPWSGDYLVNTEAFF
NA,TRBJ2-2,13,NA,TRBV6-1,TGTGCCAGTGACAGGGAGGACACCGGGGAGCTGTTTTTT,CASDREDTGELFF
NA,TRBJ1-5,13,NA,TRBV10-1,TGCGCCAGCCCGGACAGAAGCAATCAGCCCCAGCATTTT,CASPDRSNQPQHF
NA,TRBJ2-1,13,NA,TRBV2,TGTGCCAGCAGTGAGGTAGGGGACAATGAGCAGTTCTTC,CASSEVGDNEQFF
NA,TRBJ1-2,18,TRBD1,TRBV2,TGTGCCAGCAGCGAGACCGACAGGGGGTTATTGGCTAACTATGGCTACACCTTC,CASSETDRGLLANYGYTF
NA,TRBJ2-7,13,NA,TRBV29-1,TGCAGCGTCAAGGATAGCTCAACCTACGAGCAGTACTTC,CSVKDSSTYEQYF
NA,TRBJ2-1,14,NA,TRBV5-1,TGCGCCAGCAGCTTGGGGGCGGGTTACAATGAGCAGTTCTTC,CASSLGAGYNEQFF
once,TRBJ2-5,13,NA,TRBV11-3,TGTGCCAGCAGCTTTACAGCCTTAGAGACCCAGTACTTC,CASSFTALETQYF
NA,TRBJ1-5,13,NA,TRBV19,TGTGCCAGTAGGCCCCAGGGTGATCAGCCCCAGCATTTT,CASRPQGDQPQHF
once,TRBJ2-3,16,TRBD2,TRBV28,TGTGCCAGCAGTTTATCAGATCTCGGGGGGAAAGATACGCAGTATTTT,CASSLSDLGGKDTQYF
many,TRBJ2-2,13,NA,TRBV6-5,TGTGCCAGCAGTTACCCCGAGACCGGGGAGCTGTTTTTT,CASSYPETGELFF
few,TRBJ1-1,13,NA,TRBV6-1,TGTGCCAGCAGTGTAGAGGGATTTACTGAAGCTTTCTTT,CASSVEGFTEAFF
NA,TRBJ1-5,14,NA,TRBV28,TGTGCCAGCAGTGGAGCCGGGACACGGCAGCCCCAGCATTTT,CASSGAGTRQPQHF
NA,TRBJ1-3,16,NA,TRBV30,TGTGCCTGGAGTGTGGGGGCTTCCCTCTCTGGAAACACCATATATTTT,CAWSVGASLSGNTIYF
few,TRBJ1-4,13,NA,TRBV6-5,TGTGCCAGCAGTGCATCCCTTGAGGAAAAACTGTTTTTT,CASSASLEEKLFF
few,TRBJ2-5,15,NA,TRBV28,TGTGCCAGCAGTTCTAACAGGGGAGGCGGCGAGACCCAGTACTTC,CASSSNRGGGETQYF
NA,TRBJ1-1,15,TRBD1,TRBV29-1,TGCAGCGTTGATCCGGGGACAGGTCGTCGGACTGAAGCTTTCTTT,CSVDPGTGRRTEAFF
NA,TRBJ1-1,14,NA,TRBV5-1,TGCGCCAGCAGCTTGGGACAGAAGAACACTGAAGCTTTCTTT,CASSLGQKNTEAFF
once,TRBJ1-2,13,NA,TRBV18,TGTGCCAGCTCAATTTTGGCAGACTATGGCTACACCTTC,CASSILADYGYTF
few,TRBJ1-4,15,NA,TRBV7-2,TGTGCCAGCACCCTACGCGGGGGTTTTAACGAAAAACTGTTTTTT,CASTLRGGFNEKLFF
NA,TRBJ1-2,14,TRBD1,TRBV27,TGTGCCAGCAGTTTTTCAGGGGGTGCACGCGGCTACACCTTC,CASSFSGGARGYTF
NA,TRBJ1-2,13,NA,TRBV29-1,TGCAGCGTCCACGCCGGACAGAGCTATGGCTACACCTTC,CSVHAGQSYGYTF
NA,TRBJ2-7,17,NA,TRBV27,TGTGCCAGCAGTTTTTCCCGGGGGACGGCTAGCTCCTACGAGCAGTACTTC,CASSFSRGTASSYEQYF
once,TRBJ1-6,19,NA,TRBV28,TGTGCCAGCAGTTTGGTGGGACACCGGGTGAGCTCCTATAATTCACCCCTCCACTTT,CASSLVGHRVSSYNSPLHF
NA,TRBJ2-1,15,TRBD1,TRBV2,TGTGCCAGCAGTGTTTCGGGACAGAGCTACAATGAGCAGTTCTTC,CASSVSGQSYNEQFF
NA,TRBJ2-7,15,NA,TRBV4-2,TGTGCCAGCAGCCAGGGCGGGCGAAGCTCCTACGAGCAGTACTTC,CASSQGGRSSYEQYF
NA,TRBJ1-2,14,NA,TRBV5-6,TGTGCCAGCAGAAGGGCGGGGGGGCCGGTTGGCTACACCTTC,CASRRAGGPVGYTF
NA,TRBJ1-6,15,NA,TRBV19,TGTGCCAGTAGTGGACTGGGGCAGGGGAATTCACCCCTCCACTTT,CASSGLGQGNSPLHF
NA,TRBJ2-7,14,TRBD1,TRBV6-1,TGTGCCAGCAAGCGGGCAGGGGGCGCCTACGAGCAGTACTTC,CASKRAGGAYEQYF
once,TRBJ1-2,13,NA,TRBV2,TGTGCCAGCGCGGGACGCCCGAACTATGGCTACACCTTC,CASAGRPNYGYTF
NA,TRBJ2-7,14,TRBD1,TRBV5-1,TGCGCCAGCAGTTGCTACGGGACAGAGTACGAGCAGTACTTC,CASSCYGTEYEQYF